These T cell receptor beta chains were read from a single sample in a study of blood T cell repertoires in COVID-19. The data were produced by immunoSEQ multiplex PCR, yet TCRdb's version contains in-frame clones alone and is incomplete. The sample records 95,000 to 150,000 clones, 80% to 85% being singletons. The sequencing sample was made of peripheral blood. The receptors were sampled from a woman aged 45-65 years with acute or convalescent COVID-19. CDR3s include the opening cysteine and the closing phenylalanine or tryptophan. Each record gives: D gene, V gene, J gene, clone size, CDR3 protein, CDR3 DNA. D genes are given only for firm matches. Only some rows state a clone size, as once, few, many or a class for expanded clones.

TRBD1,TRBV5-1,TRBJ1-4,NA,CASSQGTATNEKLFF,TGCGCCAGCAGCCAAGGGACAGCAACTAATGAAAAACTGTTTTTT
NA,TRBV6-4,TRBJ1-1,NA,CASKREDSMNTEAFF,TGTGCCAGCAAAAGAGAAGACAGCATGAACACTGAAGCTTTCTTT
NA,TRBV12-5,TRBJ1-4,NA,CASGLGSSTEKLFF,TGTGCTAGTGGTTTGGGGTCGTCTACTGAAAAACTGTTTTTT
TRBD1,TRBV11-2,TRBJ2-1,NA,CASSLTTGGDEQFF,TGTGCCAGCAGCCTAACGACAGGGGGCGATGAGCAGTTCTTC
NA,TRBV7-9,TRBJ2-7,NA,CASSSLTYEQYF,TGTGCCAGCAGCTCACTTACCTACGAGCAGTACTTC
TRBD1,TRBV6-1,TRBJ1-1,NA,CASRSTGGRHTEAFF,TGTGCCAGCAGATCAACAGGGGGTCGGCACACTGAAGCTTTCTTT
NA,TRBV4-1,TRBJ2-2,NA,CASRNPWELNTGELFF,TGCGCCAGCAGAAACCCCTGGGAGCTTAACACCGGGGAGCTGTTTTTT
NA,TRBV7-3,TRBJ1-3,NA,CASSLTGVGSGNTIYF,TGTGCCAGCAGCTTAACAGGGGTTGGCTCTGGAAACACCATATATTTT
TRBD2,TRBV11-3,TRBJ2-1,NA,CASSSRGREYNEQFF,TGTGCCAGCAGCTCTCGCGGGAGGGAATACAATGAGCAGTTCTTC
NA,TRBV5-6,TRBJ1-3,NA,CASSLVEGTNTIYF,TGTGCCAGCAGCTTGGTTGAGGGAACGAACACCATATATTTT
NA,TRBV28,TRBJ2-3,few,CASSLSPRDSTDTQYF,TGTGCCAGCAGTTTAAGTCCCCGAGATAGTACAGATACGCAGTATTTT
TRBD1,TRBV9,TRBJ2-3,NA,CASSVQGAPSTDTQYF,TGTGCCAGCAGCGTTCAGGGGGCACCAAGCACAGATACGCAGTATTTT
TRBD2,TRBV6-2/TRBV6-3,TRBJ2-1,NA,CASSYSSSGGEEQFF,TGTGCCAGCAGTTACTCAAGTAGCGGGGGGGAAGAGCAGTTCTTC
TRBD1,TRBV5-4,TRBJ1-2,NA,CASGRGQGTNNYGYTF,TGTGCCAGCGGCAGAGGACAGGGGACCAATAACTATGGCTACACCTTC
NA,TRBV7-3,TRBJ1-1,NA,CASSSDRNTEAFF,TGTGCCAGCAGCTCGGACAGAAACACTGAAGCTTTCTTT
TRBD1,TRBV5-1,TRBJ1-4,few,CASSFGQGAGGNEKLFF,TGCGCCAGCAGCTTCGGACAGGGGGCAGGTGGAAATGAAAAACTGTTTTTT
TRBD1,TRBV27,TRBJ2-7,NA,CASSQPPGQNSYEQYF,TGTGCCAGCAGTCAACCACCGGGACAGAACTCCTACGAGCAGTACTTC
NA,TRBV27,TRBJ1-1,NA,CASSFRGGAFF,TGTGCCAGCAGTTTCCGGGGGGGTGCTTTCTTT
NA,TRBV10-3,TRBJ1-2,NA,CAISGGRAEGYTF,TGTGCCATCAGTGGGGGCAGGGCTGAGGGCTACACCTTC
NA,TRBV18,TRBJ1-4,NA,CASSPRSGGKYEKLFF,TGTGCCAGCTCACCGAGGTCAGGAGGGAAGTATGAAAAACTGTTTTTT
NA,TRBV6-5,TRBJ2-5,NA,CATEPTGTAETQYF,TGTGCGACGGAGCCGACAGGAACGGCAGAGACCCAGTACTTC
TRBD2,TRBV28,TRBJ2-7,NA,CASSPEGGSSYEQYF,TGTGCCAGCAGTCCCGAAGGCGGGAGCTCCTACGAGCAGTACTTC
TRBD2,TRBV9,TRBJ2-7,NA,CASSDPGLALSGAF,TGTGCCAGCAGCGACCCGGGACTAGCTTTATCCGGGGCTTTC
NA,TRBV6-5,TRBJ2-7,NA,CASRPHQGLSYEQYF,TGTGCCAGCAGGCCCCATCAGGGCCTCTCCTACGAGCAGTACTTC
NA,TRBV3-1/TRBV3-2,TRBJ1-2,NA,CASSHSYGYTF,TGTGCCAGCAGCCACAGCTATGGCTACACCTTC
NA,TRBV29-1,TRBJ1-2,NA,CSVPRRGWDGYTF,TGCAGCGTGCCCCGCAGGGGATGGGATGGCTACACCTTC
NA,TRBV7-3,TRBJ2-1,NA,CASSPSQRNEQFF,TGTGCCAGCAGTCCCTCTCAGCGCAATGAGCAGTTCTTC
NA,TRBV6-5,TRBJ1-1,NA,CASSRQLDTEAFF,TGTGCCAGCAGTAGACAGTTAGACACTGAAGCTTTCTTT
NA,TRBV19,TRBJ1-1,NA,CASSIGSRGPTEAFF,TGTGCCAGTAGTATAGGTAGCAGGGGCCCCACTGAAGCTTTCTTT
TRBD2,TRBV19,TRBJ2-5,NA,CASSLIAGQETQYF,TGTGCCAGTAGTCTAATAGCGGGTCAAGAGACCCAGTACTTC
NA,TRBV3-1/TRBV3-2,TRBJ1-3,NA,CASSPQGFGNTIYF,TGTGCCAGCAGCCCCCAGGGTTTCGGAAACACCATATATTTT
TRBD1,TRBV5-1,TRBJ1-2,once,CASSAQGDYGYTF,TGCGCCAGCAGCGCACAGGGGGACTATGGCTACACCTTC
TRBD2,TRBV24-1,TRBJ2-1,NA,CATSDFAGASGAHEQFF,TGTGCCACCAGTGATTTCGCGGGAGCCAGCGGTGCCCATGAGCAGTTCTTC
NA,TRBV10-1,TRBJ2-5,few,CASSESVLQETQYF,TGCGCCAGCAGTGAGTCGGTACTCCAAGAGACCCAGTACTTC
NA,TRBV7-8,TRBJ2-3,NA,CASSSGQLYTDTQYF,TGTGCCAGCAGCTCCGGACAGCTTTACACAGATACGCAGTATTTT
TRBD2,TRBV15,TRBJ2-1,NA,CATSRAGGPSYNEQFF,TGTGCCACCAGCAGAGCGGGGGGGCCCTCCTACAATGAGCAGTTCTTC
TRBD2,TRBV28,TRBJ2-1,NA,CASSWTSGRVEQFF,TGTGCCAGCAGCTGGACTAGCGGGAGGGTTGAGCAGTTCTTC
NA,TRBV2,TRBJ1-1,NA,CASRPQDTMNTEAFF,TGTGCCAGCAGACCCCAGGACACGATGAACACTGAAGCTTTCTTT
TRBD2,TRBV2,TRBJ2-2,NA,CAINRRGGLTGELFF,TGTGCCATCAACCGGCGGGGAGGGCTCACCGGGGAGCTGTTTTTT
NA,TRBV4-2,TRBJ1-1,NA,CASSQVSGGADEAFF,TGTGCCAGCAGCCAAGTATCCGGGGGGGCGGATGAAGCTTTCTTT
NA,TRBV9,TRBJ1-2,NA,CASSVETDYGYTF,TGTGCCAGCAGCGTAGAAACTGACTATGGCTACACCTTC
NA,TRBV2,TRBJ1-1,NA,CASSDGQNTEAFF,TGTGCCAGCAGTGATGGGCAGAACACTGAAGCTTTCTTT